This T cell receptor beta chain was recorded in a study of blood T cell repertoires in COVID-19. Overall study: Nucleic acid was either cDNA or gDNA, and it came from T cells, B-cell-depleted T cells, or PBMCs.

The table lists this clone with a few counts. As originally analysed: The assay estimated nucleated cells by amplifying reference gene primers. Only in-frame clones appear in the TCRdb table, and some are missing; sequencing was by immunoSEQ multiplex PCR. V and J calls and clone size are given by that table; D and trimming were obtained from the DNA. The data show roughly 150,000 clones, 60% to 85% seen once. Sequencing was carried out using peripheral blood. The source of this sequence is a woman aged 60-75 years with COVID-19, enrolled during active disease.

The CDR3 here is CAWTSRKAGELFF. For the CDR3, the DNA is TGTGCCTGGACCTCGCGGAAAGCCGGGGAGCTGTTTTTT. The chain has TRBV30 and TRBJ2-2; D gene ambiguous. V lost 4 bases to trimming and J lost 6 bases, with 12 bases between them. The germline gives CDR1 GTSNPN, CDR2 SVGIG (reference sequence). This CDR3 is built from 13 residues. Using reference TRBV30 and TRBJ2-2 for the parts outside the CDR3, the full variable domain is SQTIHQWPATLVQPVGSPLSLECTVEGTSNPNLYWYRQAAGRGLQLLFYSVGIGQISSEVPQNLSASRPQDRQFILSSKKLLLSDSGFYLCAWTSRKAGELFFGEGSRLTVL.